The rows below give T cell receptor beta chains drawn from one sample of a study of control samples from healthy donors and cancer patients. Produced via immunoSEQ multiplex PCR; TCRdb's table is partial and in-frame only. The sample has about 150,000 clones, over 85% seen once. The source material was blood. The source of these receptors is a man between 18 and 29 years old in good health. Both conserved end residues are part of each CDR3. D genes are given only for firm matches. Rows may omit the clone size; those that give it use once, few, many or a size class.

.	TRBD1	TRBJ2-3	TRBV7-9	TGTGCCAGCAGCTTAGTGACAGGGTCTAGCACAGATACGCAGTATTTT	CASSLVTGSSTDTQYF
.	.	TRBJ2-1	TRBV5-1	TGCGCCAGCAGCTTGATGCTTGGGAATGAGCAGTTCTTC	CASSLMLGNEQFF
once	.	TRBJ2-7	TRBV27	TGTGCCAGCAGTCCCCGTTCAGGGTCCGGCGAGCAGTACTTC	CASSPRSGSGEQYF
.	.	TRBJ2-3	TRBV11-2	TGTGCCAGCAGCTTAGATACGCAGTATTTT	CASSLDTQYF
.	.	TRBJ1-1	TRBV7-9	TGTGCCAGCAGCTTAGGTGCAGGCCAACTGAACACTGAAGCTTTCTTT	CASSLGAGQLNTEAFF
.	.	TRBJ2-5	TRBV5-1	TGCGCCAGCGGGGGGCCGGGAGAGACCCAGTACTTC	CASGGPGETQYF
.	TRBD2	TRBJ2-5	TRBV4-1	TGCGCCAGCAGCCGCGCGGGGGAACCCGAAGAGACCCAGTACTTC	CASSRAGEPEETQYF
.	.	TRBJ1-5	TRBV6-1	TGTGCCAGCAGTGCCACGGAGTCGGGACGGGGCAATCAGCCCCAGCATTTT	CASSATESGRGNQPQHF
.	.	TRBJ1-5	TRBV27	TGTGCCAGCAGTATCCAGGCAGGTCAGCGGAACAATCAGCCCCAGCATTTT	CASSIQAGQRNNQPQHF
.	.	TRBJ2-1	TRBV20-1	TGCAGTGCTAGTTGGTGGCGACTAGGGGGCTACAATGAGCAGTTCTTC	CSASWWRLGGYNEQFF
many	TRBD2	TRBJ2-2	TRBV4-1	TGCGCCAGCAGCGGGTATAGCGGGGTCCCCGGGGAGCTGTTTTTT	CASSGYSGVPGELFF
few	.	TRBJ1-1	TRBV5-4	TGTGCCAGCAGCTTGGTTCCCCAGGTTACTGAAGCTTTCTTT	CASSLVPQVTEAFF
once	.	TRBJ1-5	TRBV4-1	TGCGCCAGCAGCCCAGGGGTTTCGAATCAGCCCCAGCATTTT	CASSPGVSNQPQHF
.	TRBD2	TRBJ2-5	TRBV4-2	TGTGCCTCTCGGGAGGGAGGACAAGAGACCCAGTACTTC	CASREGGQETQYF
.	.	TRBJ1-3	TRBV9	TGTGCCAGCAGCGTAGTCCCGTCAGGGCCCTCTGGAAACACCATATATTTT	CASSVVPSGPSGNTIYF
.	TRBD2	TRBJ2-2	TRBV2	TGTGCCAGCAGCGCCACGGGACTAGCGGGGGGGGAGCTGTTTTTT	CASSATGLAGGELFF